The clone carrying this T cell receptor beta chain was observed a single time. This entry belongs to a study of control samples from healthy donors and cancer patients. TCRdb's copy holds only in-frame clones and misses some; the assay was immunoSEQ multiplex PCR. The table records some 160,000 clones, more than 85% of them present only once. This sequence originates from a woman aged 30 to 39 in good health. Sequencing input: blood.

In DNA, the CDR3 is TGCAGTGCTAGTAAAAGGGACAGCGCCTCTGGAAACACCATATATTTT. It is translated as CSASKRDSASGNTIYF. The rearrangement uses TRBV20-1 and TRBJ1-3; TRBD1 aligns across 7 bases. J lost 0 bases, V lost 3 bases, and 8 bases had no gene match. The germline gives CDR1 DFQATT, CDR2 SNEGSKA (reference sequence). The CDR3 is 16 residues long.